This T cell receptor (beta chain) comes out of a study of cytomegalovirus exposure and HLA in healthy donors (dated by TCRdb to the late 2010s). Looking at the study overall: According to an earlier analysis of around 600 of the donors, about 180 million T cells yielded 117 million unique TCR beta sequences and around 300 Gb of sequence data. All discovery cohort repertoires had been generated on a single sequencing platform. An early release that covered about 640 HLA-typed donors contained around 330 gigabases of sequencing data and 70 million to 100 million unique TCR sequences. Of the 300 to 500 genotyped donors, roughly 80% were placed in the genetic ancestry cluster associated with self-reported Caucasian donors. In the later analysis, no new phenotypic data were used to find candidate immune exposures; instead, reliance was placed on TCR beta sequences and their occurrence across donors. An earlier analysis of around 580 of the donors used high-throughput TCR beta sequencing to judge whether each TCR beta V gene segment behaved as functional or pseudogenic. Typing coverage varied by locus: roughly 629-640 donors for A, B, C, DRB1 and DQB1; approximately 520 for DQA1; over 600 for DPA1; under 490 for DPB1. Both class I and class II loci were covered by HLA typing, at four-digit resolution. Four to six DR-DQ haplotypes were handled as single units for association and clustering, since linkage in the cohort was strong. A later analysis re-analyzed previously published TCR beta repertoires from 500 to 700 donors and added high-resolution HLA genotyping to study TCR occurrence patterns. Donor age, sex, ethnicity and CMV serostatus were collected together with the repertoire data. A separate validation cohort of over a hundred different subjects was used in addition to the roughly 640-subject first cohort. High-throughput TCR immunosequencing, statistical association of individual TCRs with disease status, and machine learning were combined to predict cytomegalovirus infection status. The T cell repertoires of 666 subjects were profiled by immunosequencing and related to cytomegalovirus serostatus. A later genetic analysis took genome-wide SNP genotypes for about 55% of the 666 donors and used that subset as a discovery cohort. On average, 235,054 unique TCR beta nucleotide sequences were sequenced per donor among 398 genotyped donors of the cohort, with 15% to 20% of those sequences being non-productive. The aim of the study was to test whether cataloging public T cell receptors could identify signatures of past pathogen exposure. What the study reported, not specific to this receptor: In vitro tests confirmed that a few of the cytomegalovirus-associated TCR beta chains recognize cytomegalovirus antigens. A total of around 150 TCR beta chains were listed by the study as associated with cytomegalovirus. When HLA alleles, especially DR and DQ, strongly co-occurred, TCR associations were difficult to assign to individual alleles. Immune exposure information for the cohort was limited to CMV serostatus. In a later genetic analysis, a missense DCLRE1C variant was associated with V-gene and J-gene trimming of TCR beta chains, and the association was replicated in an independent cohort. In a later analysis, HLA-associated TCR beta chains were found to be more clonally expanded and to have lower generation probabilities than equally common non-associated chains. A cluster of highly shared sequence variants was judged likely to represent a technical artifact of the sequencing pipeline. A further reported finding was that TCR beta sequences accurately predicted the HLA-A and HLA-B alleles for most subjects in the first cohort. In a later analysis, most CMV-associated TCR beta chains were found to appear HLA-restricted, with HLA associations seemingly driven largely by CMV exposure. Because some donors lacked HLA typing at each locus, the association tests relied only on the typed subset. Specific HLA alleles were associated with roughly 16,000 TCR beta sequences at a false discovery rate of 0.05 in a later analysis. In an earlier analysis of around 600 of the donors, most TCR beta V segments were observed in productive rearrangements about 87% or about 30% of the time, broadly matching IMGT annotations. Presence/absence analyses assumed roughly uniform sequencing depth across donors, an assumption that may not hold. Because counts were too low, roughly 16 rarely observed V segments, including chromosome 9 orphons, were left out of the earlier analysis of roughly 600 of the donors. In a later analysis, several top co-occurrence clusters were reported to appear linked to parvovirus B19, influenza, CMV and Epstein-Barr virus. According to a later genetic analysis, donors in an Asian-associated ancestry cluster had fewer N-insertions in productive TCRs than the roughly 670-donor mean. According to a later analysis, TCR association rates differed among HLA loci, with DRB1 alleles showing the most associated TCRs and HLA-C alleles showing the fewest. Cytomegalovirus status was reported to be diagnosed by the classifier with high specificity and sensitivity in both the original and validation cohorts. Correlated functional status among segregating V segments might be attributable to linkage disequilibrium, but an unknown experimental factor could not be ruled out. It was suggested by the authors that the approach could potentially be generalized to other disease states and immunological phenotypes. Most TCR sequences were observed very rarely across donors, whereas some public TCRs were present in many individuals. In this cohort, only TCR beta chains were sequenced, and detectable features were limited by the absence of alpha or paired-chain data.

A note on this clone: The antigen it binds to is not known. It has no much larger one-base neighbor in the sample; base qualities were not kept.

Preparation of the library involved the immunoSEQ multiplex PCR assay. For the multiplex PCR, a mixture combining 60 forward primers for TCR Vbeta segments and 13 reverse primers for TCR Jbeta segments was used. The CDR3 region of rearranged TCR beta genes was amplified from genomic DNA with a multiplex PCR assay. The amplified TCR beta libraries were sequenced on the Illumina HiSeq System as 87-base-pair reads. Turning to the authors' computational methods: Across the 600 to 700 repertoires, a later analysis counted roughly 84 million unique TCR beta chains, 9 million to 14 million of which were shared by at least two donors. Raw reads were error-corrected and collapsed into unique sequences with a nearest-neighbor algorithm that merged closely related sequences to remove PCR and sequencing errors. V, D and J gene segments were assigned by aligning CDR3 sequences to IMGT reference sequences. For a sequence to be retained, a match of at least six nucleotides to both a V gene segment and a J gene segment was required. Rearrangements were classified as productive when the CDR3 lacked stop codons and remained in frame with V and J, and all other rearrangements were classified as non-productive. Following IMGT convention, CDR3 was defined as the stretch from the second conserved V-encoded cysteine up to the conserved J-encoded phenylalanine. In an earlier analysis of 500 to 650 of the donors, sequences lacking an unambiguous match to a single V gene segment were excluded. An earlier analysis of under 750 of the donors called V segments functional above 56.7% productive rearrangements and segregating when the between-donor standard deviation exceeded 5%. To diagnose cytomegalovirus status from the catalog of TCR beta chain sequences, a statistical classification framework was built. A later analysis assigned V and J genes by comparing TCR nucleotide sequences with IMGT/GENE-DB human TR gene sequences. A later analysis assigned CDR3 sequences and most-parsimonious VDJ recombination scenarios with the TCRdist pipeline. A later analysis defined each TCR beta chain by its CDR3 amino acid sequence plus V-gene family, and excluded reads lacking a unique V-gene family. To address suspected cross-contamination and a sequencing artifact, a later analysis removed around 590 highly shared, low-generation-probability nucleotide sequences. In a later analysis, a clonal expansion index for each public chain was calculated from normalized within-repertoire ranks of inferred template counts. In a later analysis, generation probabilities were computed with a VDJ recombination model fitted to out-of-frame rearrangements, and the resulting probabilities were checked against IGoR. Hypergeometric tests were used in a later analysis to score TCR-TCR, TCR-HLA and TCR-CMV co-occurrence, with a repertoire-size bias correction applied to the TCR pairs. False discovery rates were estimated in a later analysis by permuting HLA or CMV assignments 20 times. A later analysis grouped co-occurring TCRs with DBSCAN, adding TCRdist sequence similarity when clustering within HLA-allele-positive subsets. Co-occurrence clustering excluded repertoires with fewer than 30,000 or more than 120,000 public chains, plus five with anomalous nucleotide sharing. This immuneACCESS table, as held by TCRdb, lists in-frame sequences with V and J called but not all clones. Of the missing ones, under half trace to an unresolved V gene in checked studies; the others have no known cause. From that table come the V and J calls and clone size; the DNA was used to work out D and trimming. For this sample the table gives about 160,000 clones, of which approximately 80% were detected only once. The leading ten clones occupy roughly 2.6% of the sample.

The cohort consisted of 650 to 700 healthy bone marrow donors. Cohort members were all nominally healthy when sampled, although unrecorded immune exposures were likely present. The donor was CMV seropositive and was included in the group of about 290 seropositive cohort members. Every donor gave a peripheral blood sample, and the peripheral blood mononuclear cells from that sample were used for TCR beta sequencing. Genomic DNA extraction from the blood cell samples was performed with the Qiagen DNeasy Blood Extraction Kit. This clonotype was obtained from a woman between 40 and 55 years old in good health and CMV-seropositive. Input material: PBMCs.

The CDR3 region has the sequence CASSYSSRDYEQYF. The DNA sequence reads TGTGCCAGCAGTTACTCCTCCAGGGACTACGAGCAGTACTTC. This chain is built from TRBV6-6 and TRBJ2-7; TRBD1 could be the D gene, as 5 bases match. The CDR3, cysteine through phenylalanine, is 14 amino acids long. The retained sequence is limited to the CDR3, 42 bases, with the frame set at the first base. The germline V gene encodes CDR1 MNHNY and CDR2 SVGAGI (reference sequence). V and J lose 0 bases and 3 bases, and a span of 9 bases separates them.